The 27 T cell receptor beta chains listed next were all sequenced from one sample in a study of T-cell reconstitution after alpha-beta-depleted transplantation in children. For TCRbeta, the library was prepared with unique molecular identifiers. TCRdb itself ran the PCR reads through MiXCR, one entry per CDR3 protein. In the table there are almost 600,000 distinct CDR3 sequences, over 25% of which are singletons. The starting material was PBMCs, obtained before TCRalphabeta/CD19-depleted stem cell transplant. These TCRs come from a boy under two years old with Wiskott-Aldrich syndrome, due to receive a stem cell transplant.

The chain has TRBV18 and TRBJ2-1, with D perhaps matching TRBD1 (5 bases). Deletions cut 1 base from V and 8 bases from J, with 9 bases between. The CDR3 contains 13 residues. Per germline, CDR1 KGHSH and CDR2 LQKENI. This CDR3 is CASSPQGLDEQFF. The CDR3 nucleotides are TGTGCCAGCTCACCACAGGGGTTGGATGAGCAGTTCTTC.

This clonotype was seen a handful of times. The V call is TRBV20-1, the J call TRBJ2-6, with D possibly called TRBD1 or TRBD2 (5 bases each). V was clipped by 1 base and J by 0 bases, with 10 bases between them. Germline values: CDR1 DFQATT, CDR2 SNEGSKA (reference sequence). This CDR3 has 16 residues. CDR3 DNA: TGCAGTGCTAGAGTGTGGGGGAGCTCTGGGGCCAACGTCCTGACTTTC. It codes for CSARVWGSSGANVLTF.

This clonotype turned up a few times. The rearrangement links TRBV4-1 to TRBJ2-3, with 9 bases fitting TRBD2. The germline CDR1 and CDR2 sequences are MGHRA and YSYEKL. This CDR3 is built from 20 residues. The V segment lost 0 bases and the J segment 1 base; nucleotides outside the gene matches: 14. CDR3 coding DNA: TGCGCCAGCAGCCAAGATCTGTGGGCGGGAGGGCCATGGGGCACAGATACGCAGTATTTT. Translating it yields CASSQDLWAGGPWGTDTQYF.

This clonotype was observed a few times. This chain joins TRBV29-1 and TRBJ2-1; 8 nucleotides align to TRBD2. This CDR3 has 15 residues. V was pared by 6 bases and J by 2 bases, with 9 bases of the junction left unmatched. The germline CDR1 and CDR2 sequences are SQVTM and ANQGSEA. CDR3 region: CSVGLAGAAYNEQFF. The CDR3, as DNA: TGCAGCGTGGGTCTAGCGGGTGCAGCCTACAATGAGCAGTTCTTC.

Only one count was recorded for this clonotype. The V gene is TRBV5-1, the J gene TRBJ1-1; D is perhaps TRBD1 (5 bases). Per the germline V gene, CDR1 is SGHRS and CDR2 is YFSETQ. Trimming stripped 7 bases from V and 5 bases from J, with 12 bases between. CDR3 size: 12 residues. CDR3 DNA: TGCGCCAGCGGGGCCAGGGAAACTGAAGCTTTCTTT. Translated, it gives CASGARETEAFF.

The rearrangement uses TRBV10-2 and TRBJ1-1; the D is unclear. CDR1 and CDR2 (germline): WSHSY, SAAADI. CDR3 length: 13 residues. Trimming took off 3 bases at V and 6 bases at J, with 11 bases between the two ends. The CDR3 region is CASSDPRTSEAFF. CDR3 DNA sequence: TGCGCCAGCAGTGACCCGAGGACCTCTGAAGCTTTCTTT.

This clonotype has just a few counts. The chain recombines TRBV4-1 with TRBJ2-7, with D tentatively TRBD1 (6 bases). The CDR3 covers 15 residues. The ends were cut back, 2 bases at V and 4 bases at J, with 15 bases in the middle. Germline values: CDR1 MGHRA, CDR2 YSYEKL. CDR3 DNA: TGCGCCAGCAGCCAACGGTGGGGGCCAATATACGAGCAGTACTTC. It yields the protein CASSQRWGPIYEQYF.

The V and J genes are TRBV20-1 and TRBJ2-3; 14 bases line up with TRBD2. The CDR3 is made up of 16 amino acids. V gave up 4 bases and J gave up 3 bases; unmatched junction bases: 6. The germline V gene encodes CDR1 DFQATT and CDR2 SNEGSKA (reference sequence). The DNA of the CDR3 is TGCAGTGCTACCGGGACTAGCGGGAGTATTACAGATACGCAGTATTTT. It yields the protein CSATGTSGSITDTQYF.

The J gene is TRBJ2-7, the V gene TRBV7-9; no reliable D call. CDR3 length: 13 amino acids. Between the trimmed V and J ends, which lost 1 base and 7 bases, there was a span of 11 bases. Per the germline V gene, CDR1 is SEHNR and CDR2 is FQNEAQ (reference sequence). In nucleotides, the CDR3 is TGTGCCAGCAGCTTAGGGTGGCGGAGAGAGCAGTACTTC. It translates to CASSLGWRREQYF.

This clonotype was observed a few times. This sequence joins TRBV5-1 and TRBJ2-5; D is perhaps TRBD1 or TRBD2 (6 bases each). Trimming pared 0 bases from V and 4 bases from J, leaving 16 bases between. Germline-derived CDR1 and CDR2 are SGHRS and YFSETQ. The CDR3 length is 16 residues. The CDR3 DNA reads as TGCGCCAGCAGCTTGGACCGGGGGCCGTTGGGAGAGACCCAGTACTTC. Protein product: CASSLDRGPLGETQYF.

This clonotype was observed a handful of times. The V gene is TRBV6-5, the J gene TRBJ2-1; a possible D gene is TRBD2 (5 bases). V was cut by 0 bases and J by 5 bases, with 14 bases left in between. In germline, CDR1 is MNHEY, CDR2 SVGAGI. The CDR3 runs 16 residues. CDR3 DNA sequence: TGTGCCAGCAGTTACTCGCGCGGGCGGTACCACAATGAGCAGTTCTTC. This codes for CASSYSRGRYHNEQFF.

The chain has TRBV20-1 and TRBJ2-1; TRBD2 might be the D (5 bases). Trimming removed 1 base from V and 0 bases from J, with 16 bases in between. Germline CDR1 and CDR2: DFQATT and SNEGSKA (reference sequence). The CDR3 contains 17 residues. The CDR3 loop is CSARVQSLASSYNEQFF. In DNA, the CDR3 is TGCAGTGCTAGAGTTCAATCCCTAGCAAGCTCCTACAATGAGCAGTTCTTC.

This clonotype was recorded a few times. V usage is TRBV9 and J usage is TRBJ2-5; D is perhaps TRBD1 (5 bases). The CDR3 extends over 14 amino acids. Trimming shortened V by 4 bases and J by 6 bases, and 16 bases separated the two germline ends. CDR1 and CDR2 (germline): SGDLS, YYNGEE. For the CDR3, the DNA is TGTGCCAGCAGCCCGCTGCAGGGCTGGAAGACCCAGTACTTC. Translation: CASSPLQGWKTQYF.

The V gene is TRBV2, the J gene TRBJ2-7; no clear D. In germline, CDR1 is SNHLY, CDR2 FYNNEI. The CDR3 covers 15 residues. The germline V and J ends were trimmed by 6 bases and 4 bases, with 19 bases remaining between them. CDR3 bases: TGTGCCAGCAGGGAGACGAGCGTGGGAACTTACGAGCAGTACTTC. This gives the protein CASRETSVGTYEQYF.

The V gene is TRBV5-1, the J gene TRBJ2-3; D gene unclear. The CDR3 extends over 14 amino acids. Trimming pared 1 base from V and 1 base from J, leaving 7 bases between. Germline CDR1 reads SGHRS; CDR2 reads YFSETQ. DNA for the CDR3: TGCGCCAGCAGCTTGAATGCCGGCACAGATACGCAGTATTTT. The encoded protein is CASSLNAGTDTQYF.

This sequence joins TRBV27 and TRBJ2-3; a weak D match, TRBD2 (6 bases). Germline V gives CDR1 MNHEY, CDR2 SMNVEV (reference sequence). V lost 5 bases to trimming and J lost 2 bases, with 14 bases between them. CDR3 length: 15 residues. The CDR3 reads CASSPTRPSTDTQYF. The CDR3 bases are TGTGCCAGCAGTCCGACTAGGCCCTCCACAGATACGCAGTATTTT.

This clonotype came up a few times. The J gene is TRBJ2-1, the V gene TRBV27, with D perhaps TRBD2 (5 bases). The CDR3 spans 11 residues. Germline assignment: CDR1 MNHEY and CDR2 SMNVEV (reference sequence). Trimming removed 6 bases from V and 9 bases from J, with 9 bases in between. The CDR3 sequence is CASRRAGEQFF. Here the CDR3 DNA reads TGTGCCAGCAGGAGGGCCGGTGAGCAGTTCTTC.

V gene TRBV27 combines with J gene TRBJ2-3; D is ambiguous. This CDR3 spans 14 amino acids. V was shortened by 6 bases and J by 4 bases, with 14 bases between the two germline ends. Per the germline V gene, CDR1 is MNHEY and CDR2 is SMNVEV (reference sequence). The CDR3 DNA reads TGTGCCAGCAGGAGTATTCTGACGCCAGATACGCAGTATTTT. Translation: CASRSILTPDTQYF.

This clonotype was recorded a few times. The V call is TRBV20-1, the J call TRBJ1-4; no firm D call. Trimming shortened V by 6 bases and J by 5 bases, and 16 bases separated the two germline ends. The CDR3 is 14 amino acids. CDR1 and CDR2 (germline): DFQATT, SNEGSKA (reference sequence). The CDR3 is CSAPVVGKNEKLFF. The CDR3 coding sequence is TGCAGTGCCCCCGTTGTGGGCAAGAATGAAAAACTGTTTTTT.

V is TRBV7-8 and J is TRBJ2-7, with 8 bases fitting TRBD1. The V segment lost 1 base and the J segment 3 bases; nucleotides outside the gene matches: 2. CDR3 size: 14 residues. Germline CDR1 SGHVS, CDR2 FQNEAQ. CDR3 amino acids: CASSLGDRIYEQYF. The CDR3 region has the DNA TGTGCCAGCAGCTTAGGGGACAGGATCTACGAGCAGTACTTC.

In this sample, this clonotype turned up a few times. The chain uses TRBV9 and TRBJ2-1, with 8 nucleotides matching TRBD1. This CDR3 spans 13 amino acids. The germline V gene encodes CDR1 SGDLS and CDR2 YYNGEE. J was trimmed by 7 bases and V by 1 base; bases with no gene match: 1. CDR3 nucleotide sequence: TGTGCCAGCAGCGTAAGACAGGGGAATGAGCAGTTCTTC. It is translated as CASSVRQGNEQFF.

This clonotype has a handful of counts. V gene TRBV18 combines with J gene TRBJ1-1; D perhaps matches TRBD1 (6 bases). Per germline, CDR1 KGHSH and CDR2 LQKENI. V lost 3 bases and J 5 bases, leaving 16 bases between the germline ends. The CDR3 runs 15 residues. The CDR3 bases are TGTGCCAGCTCACCGCAGGGGAAAGTTGGGACTGAAGCTTTCTTT. Residues: CASSPQGKVGTEAFF. The full variable domain, completed using reference TRBV18 and TRBJ1-1, is NAGVMQNPRHLVRRRGQEARLRCSPMKGHSHVYWYRQLPEEGLKFMVYLQKENIIDESGMPKERFSAEFPKEGPSILRIQQVVRGDSAAYFCASSPQGKVGTEAFFGQGTRLTVV.

This clonotype was observed a handful of times. V usage is TRBV20-1 and J usage is TRBJ1-1; perhaps TRBD1 as D (5 bases). This CDR3 has 14 amino acids. V lost 6 bases and J lost 1, with 15 bases in between. Germline CDR1 and CDR2: DFQATT and SNEGSKA (reference sequence). The CDR3 region is CSAPGLGPNTEAFF. The CDR3 DNA follows: TGCAGTGCCCCAGGGTTGGGACCGAACACTGAAGCTTTCTTT.

This chain connects TRBV5-1 to TRBJ2-2; maybe TRBD2 (5 bases). The V and J ends lost 4 bases and 4 bases respectively, with 17 bases between them. The CDR3 extends over 16 amino acids. Per germline, CDR1 SGHRS and CDR2 YFSETQ. The CDR3 region has the DNA TGCGCCAGCAGCGTTAGAGACTCTCGGGGCACCGGGGAGCTGTTTTTT. Amino acid sequence: CASSVRDSRGTGELFF. Using reference TRBV5-1 and TRBJ2-2 for the parts outside the CDR3, the full variable domain is KAGVTQTPRYLIKTRGQQVTLSCSPISGHRSVSWYQQTPGQGLQFLFEYFSETQRNKGNFPGRFSGRQFSNSRSEMNVSTLELGDSALYLCASSVRDSRGTGELFFGEGSRLTVL.

The J gene is TRBJ2-7, the V gene TRBV4-2; D is perhaps TRBD1 (5 bases). The CDR3 spans 16 residues. Germline CDR1 is LGHNA and CDR2 is YNFKEQ. The V gene lost 0 bases and the J gene lost 0 bases, with 12 bases spanning the gap. CDR3 loop: CASSQEKLQVSYEQYF. The CDR3 DNA sequence: TGTGCCAGCAGCCAAGAAAAGCTACAGGTCTCCTACGAGCAGTACTTC.

V gene TRBV7-3 combines with J gene TRBJ2-1, with D hard to call. The CDR3 has 15 amino acids. Per the germline V gene, CDR1 is SGHTA and CDR2 is FQGTGA. V was cut by 4 bases and J by 3 bases, with 13 bases left in between. The CDR3 sequence is CASSSGPINYNEQFF. DNA of the CDR3: TGTGCCAGCAGCTCCGGACCTATCAACTACAATGAGCAGTTCTTC.

The chain joins TRBV20-1 to TRBJ2-7, with TRBD2 identical over 14 bases. Losses at the gene ends were 7 bases for V and 1 base for J; bases not matched to a gene: 3. The CDR3 covers 14 residues. Germline CDR1 reads DFQATT; CDR2 reads SNEGSKA (reference sequence). CDR3 nucleotides: TGCAGTGGGAGGACTAGCGGGAGGTCCTACGAGCAGTACTTC. It is translated as CSGRTSGRSYEQYF.